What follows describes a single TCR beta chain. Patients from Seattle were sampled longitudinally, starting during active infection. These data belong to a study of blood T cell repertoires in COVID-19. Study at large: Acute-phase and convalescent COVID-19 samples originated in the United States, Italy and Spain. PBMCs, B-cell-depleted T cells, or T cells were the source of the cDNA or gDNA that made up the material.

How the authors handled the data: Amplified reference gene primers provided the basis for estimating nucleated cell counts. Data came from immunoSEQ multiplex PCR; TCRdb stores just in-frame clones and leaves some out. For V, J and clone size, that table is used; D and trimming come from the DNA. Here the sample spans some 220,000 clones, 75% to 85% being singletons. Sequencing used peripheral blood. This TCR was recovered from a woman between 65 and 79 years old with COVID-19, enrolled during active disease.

The CDR3 DNA reads TGTGCCAGCAGCGTCGGGACTAGCGGGGGGTCCCAAGAGACCCAGTACTTC. Translation gives CASSVGTSGGSQETQYF. The V call is TRBV9, the J call TRBJ2-5; 15 bases match TRBD2. Per the germline V gene, CDR1 is SGDLS and CDR2 is YYNGEE. This CDR3 has 17 residues. The V gene end was trimmed by 2 bases and the J gene end by 1 base; junction bases not matched to a gene: 3.